A selection of T cell receptor beta chains follows, all from one sample in a study of response to subunit inactivated influenza vaccine. MiXCR, run by TCRdb on the RT-PCR reads, gives a single entry per CDR3 protein. The top ten hold 6.5% to 8.5% of the sample, which has around 760,000 distinct CDR3 sequences, roughly 14% seen once. Sample: PBMCs from blood, taken 14 to 15 days before vaccination. Receptors originate from a man in his forties or fifties who received an inactivated influenza vaccine. CDR3s include the opening cysteine and the closing phenylalanine or tryptophan. A D gene is named only where the DNA matches it firmly. Clone sizes are given selectively: once, few, many, or a class where the clone is expanded.

V	size	J	D	DNA	CDR3
TRBV10-3	many	TRBJ2-2	NA	TGTGCCATCAGTGACAGGGACGGGGAGCTGTTTTTT	CAISDRDGELFF
TRBV6-1	many	TRBJ1-1	NA	TGTGCCAGCAGGGACAGTTTGAACACTGAAGCTTTCTTT	CASRDSLNTEAFF
TRBV11-2	NA	TRBJ2-2	TRBD2	TGTGCCAGCAGCTTAGATTTCCTAGCGGGACACGGGGAGCTGTTTTTT	CASSLDFLAGHGELFF
TRBV6-1	few	TRBJ2-2	TRBD1	TGTGCCAGCAGGGGACAGCCGAACACCGGGGAGCTGTTTTTT	CASRGQPNTGELFF
TRBV4-3	many	TRBJ2-7	NA	TGCGCCAGCAGCCAAGATATACAAGACCAATTACGCGAGCAGTACTTC	CASSQDIQDQLREQYF
TRBV20-1	few	TRBJ2-7	NA	TGCAGTGCTAGAGCCTTCACAGGTTTCTACGAGCAGTACTTC	CSARAFTGFYEQYF
TRBV3-1	NA	TRBJ2-7	NA	TGTGCCAGCAGCCAAAGATACGTGGCCTACGAGCAGTACTTC	CASSQRYVAYEQYF
TRBV7-3	NA	TRBJ1-1	NA	TGTGCCAGCAGCGCCGGCGGGAACTTAGGCACTGAAGCTTTCTTT	CASSAGGNLGTEAFF
TRBV10-3	NA	TRBJ2-7	TRBD1	TGTGCCATCAGTGGGGGACAGGGCTACCGCTACGAGCAGTACTTC	CAISGGQGYRYEQYF
TRBV2	many	TRBJ2-1	NA	TGTGCCAGCAGTGAAGGAGGGGGGGCCTACAATGAGCAGTTCTTC	CASSEGGGAYNEQFF
TRBV7-2	NA	TRBJ2-6	NA	TGTGCCAGCACCAGTAGCTCTGGGGCCAACGTCCTGACTTTC	CASTSSSGANVLTF
TRBV7-9	few	TRBJ2-7	NA	TGTGCCAGCAGCTTAGGGGTACAGACGAACTACGAGCAGTACTTC	CASSLGVQTNYEQYF
TRBV6-2/TRBV6-3	NA	TRBJ2-1	NA	TGTGCCAGCAGTCACTCATCGGAGCAGTTCTTC	CASSHSSEQFF
TRBV24-1	many	TRBJ2-1	TRBD1	TGTGCCACCAGCTCAATCCGGGACAGGTCCGACAATGAGCAGTTCTTC	CATSSIRDRSDNEQFF
TRBV20-1	NA	TRBJ2-5	TRBD1	TGCAGTGCTAGAAAAACAGGGGTCACGGAGACCCAGTACTTC	CSARKTGVTETQYF
TRBV7-8	many	TRBJ1-1	NA	TGTGCCAGCAGGCGTGGGATGAACACTGAAGCTTTCTTT	CASRRGMNTEAFF
TRBV29-1	few	TRBJ2-7	NA	TGCAGCGTCAGGGAACAAGCCTACGAGCAGTACTTC	CSVREQAYEQYF
TRBV12-3/TRBV12-4	many	TRBJ1-2	NA	TGTGCCAGCAGTTTAGCGTCGGCGTATGGCTACACCTTC	CASSLASAYGYTF
TRBV20-1	NA	TRBJ2-1	NA	TGCAGTGCTAGTACTCCAAGCTCCTACAATGAGCAGTTCTTC	CSASTPSSYNEQFF
TRBV20-1	NA	TRBJ1-5	TRBD1	TGCAGTGCTCACAGGGGGCTGAATCAGCCCCAGCATTTT	CSAHRGLNQPQHF
TRBV5-6	NA	TRBJ2-7	NA	TGTGCCAGCAGCTCCGTCCCCGTCTGCTCCTCCTACGAGCAGTACTTC	CASSSVPVCSSYEQYF
TRBV4-2	NA	TRBJ2-7	NA	TGTGCCAGCAGCCAAGGGGGGAAAGGGTACGAGCAGTACTTC	CASSQGGKGYEQYF
TRBV9	few	TRBJ1-1	TRBD1	TGTGCCAGCAGTGGCCCGGGACAGGGGAGTGAAGCTTTCTTT	CASSGPGQGSEAFF
TRBV5-6	NA	TRBJ1-1	NA	TGTGCCAGCAGTTTGGACGCTGGGGACACTGAAGCTTTCTTT	CASSLDAGDTEAFF
TRBV20-1	many	TRBJ1-1	NA	TGCAGTGCTAGCCGGGGTGGCAGGGGAACTGAAGCTTTCTTT	CSASRGGRGTEAFF
TRBV6-1	NA	TRBJ2-7	TRBD1	TGTGCCAGCAGCGAGGCAAGGACAGGGGGTTTTTACGAGCAGTACTTC	CASSEARTGGFYEQYF
TRBV9	NA	TRBJ1-2	NA	TGTGCCAGCAGCCAAAGCACAGGGTATGGCTACACCTTC	CASSQSTGYGYTF
TRBV7-2	NA	TRBJ2-3	NA	TGTGCCAGCAGCGATTGGACCGACACAGATACGCAGTATTTT	CASSDWTDTDTQYF
TRBV20-1	NA	TRBJ2-2	NA	TGCAGTGCTAGAGATATCGGGAGAGACACCGGGGAGCTGTTTTTT	CSARDIGRDTGELFF
TRBV27	few	TRBJ2-2	NA	TGTGCCAGCAGTTCCGCAAACAGGGTTACCGGGGAGCTGTTTTTT	CASSSANRVTGELFF
TRBV28	few	TRBJ2-2	TRBD2	TGTGCCAGCAGCACAACGACTAGCGGGAGGTACTACACCGGGGAGCTGTTTTTT	CASSTTTSGRYYTGELFF
TRBV9	many	TRBJ2-3	NA	TGTGCCAGCAGCCTCCGGACACTCACAGATACGCAGTATTTT	CASSLRTLTDTQYF
TRBV10-3	many	TRBJ2-1	NA	TGTGCCATCAGAAACCGTAGCTCCTACAATGAGCAGTTCTTC	CAIRNRSSYNEQFF
TRBV6-2/TRBV6-3	few	TRBJ2-5	NA	TGTGCCAGCAGTCCCGAATTCAAGGAAGAGACCCAGTACTTC	CASSPEFKEETQYF
TRBV6-2/TRBV6-3	NA	TRBJ2-7	TRBD2	TGTGCCAGCAGCCGACCGGGACTAGCGGGAGCCTACGAGCAGTACTTC	CASSRPGLAGAYEQYF
TRBV20-1	many	TRBJ1-1	NA	TGCAGTGCTAGTGGGGGCGAGACAGGGAACACTGAAGCTTTCTTT	CSASGGETGNTEAFF
TRBV5-1	many	TRBJ2-7	NA	TGCGCCAGCAGCAGGGACATCTCCTACGAGCAGTACTTC	CASSRDISYEQYF
TRBV28	few	TRBJ1-5	TRBD1	TGTGCCAGCAGTTTAGGCGACAGGGTGGGCCAGCCCCAGCATTTT	CASSLGDRVGQPQHF
TRBV7-2	NA	TRBJ2-2	NA	TGTGCCAGCAGCTTAGACAGGAAATACACCGGGGAGCTGTTTTTT	CASSLDRKYTGELFF
TRBV10-3	NA	TRBJ2-3	NA	TGTGCCATCAGTCTATATACGAACAGGGCCGGCACAGATACGCAGTATTTT	CAISLYTNRAGTDTQYF
TRBV11-2	NA	TRBJ2-1	TRBD1	TGTGCCAGCAGCTCCCCGAGGGGGCTCTCCTACAATGAGCAGTTCTTC	CASSSPRGLSYNEQFF
TRBV27	few	TRBJ2-2	NA	TGTGCCAGCAGTTTATTTTCAGGGTTGACCGGGGAGCTGTTTTTT	CASSLFSGLTGELFF
TRBV11-2	large	TRBJ1-5	NA	TGTGCCAGCAGCCAGGACATGAATCAGCCCCAGCATTTT	CASSQDMNQPQHF
TRBV9	NA	TRBJ1-6	NA	TGTGCCAGCAGCGTAACAGACGGTAATTCACCCCTCCACTTT	CASSVTDGNSPLHF
TRBV27	NA	TRBJ2-2	NA	TGTGCCAGCAGCCATAACAGGGCTCTTAACACCGGGGAGCTGTTTTTT	CASSHNRALNTGELFF
TRBV5-1	NA	TRBJ2-6	TRBD1	TGCGCCAGCAGCCGGGGACAGGCAAGCTCTGGGGCCAACGTCCTGACTTTC	CASSRGQASSGANVLTF
TRBV18	few	TRBJ2-1	TRBD2	TGTGCCAGCTCACCACTCCGGGAGGATGAGCAGTTCTTC	CASSPLREDEQFF